This entry concerns a single T cell receptor beta chain. What it binds is unknown. PCR was performed using 60 Vbeta and 13 Jbeta primers. Clones were sequenced by immunoSEQ multiplex PCR, and TCRdb holds only the in-frame ones, with some missing. Altogether approximately 84,000 clones are present, around 80% being singletons, with the ten largest covering 2.5%. This sample is drawn from a study of cytomegalovirus exposure and HLA in healthy donors. Study observations and caveats: An analysis done earlier found most TCR beta V segments productive about 87% or about 30% of the time. As immune exposure information, only CMV serostatus was available.

This CDR3 contains 13 residues. CDR1 and CDR2 (germline): LNHDA, SQIVND (reference sequence). Losses at the gene ends were 8 bases for V and 3 bases for J; bases not matched to a gene: 6. The receptor was isolated from a male donor in good health and CMV-seropositive. What was sequenced was PBMCs. This chain joins TRBV19 and TRBJ2-7, with TRBD2 matching 8 bases. CDR3 nucleotide sequence: TGTGCCAGTTCTGAGCGGGAGTTCTACGAGCAGTACTTC. This encodes CASSEREFYEQYF.